These T cell receptor beta chains were read from a single sample in a study of spatial heterogeneity in lung cancer. TCRdb recomputed calls from the 5' RACE reads with MiXCR, one row per CDR3 protein. The sample lists around 100,000 distinct CDR3 sequences; 4.4% were seen once. Sequencing was performed on lung tumor tissue, taken at surgery. The receptors derive from a male donor with early-stage non-small cell lung cancer. The CDR3 runs from the conserved cysteine through the conserved F or W. Each record gives: clone size, V gene, J gene, CDR3 protein. The size of a clone is reported for some rows only, either as once, few or many, or as a class for expanded clones.

>many|TRBV6-5|TRBJ2-2
CASSYDGNTGELFF
>many|TRBV27|TRBJ2-1
CASSFPPLGPANEQFF
>many|TRBV10-3|TRBJ2-5
CAISVSGQETQYF
>many|TRBV11-2|TRBJ2-1
CASSLSLVGLAASYNEQFF
>many|TRBV29-1|TRBJ2-4
CSVKGQAKNIQYF
>many|TRBV20-1|TRBJ2-1
CSAPLRRNEQFF
>many|TRBV7-9|TRBJ1-2
CASRQGQDYGYTF
>.|TRBV2|TRBJ1-1
CASSQQGARRLSTEAFF
>many|TRBV6-6|TRBJ2-2
CASSPGLGLAETGELFF
>many|TRBV5-6|TRBJ1-1
CASSYEERTEAFF
>many|TRBV6-1|TRBJ1-5
CASSVYGGSNQPQHF
>many|TRBV7-9|TRBJ2-1
CASSKPEGTKFF
>many|TRBV7-8|TRBJ2-1
CASSLLVTYNEQFF
>many|TRBV6-5|TRBJ2-7
CASRGWDRVTPYEQYF
>many|TRBV28|TRBJ2-1
CASSFPSSGRSNEQFF
>many|TRBV7-9|TRBJ1-2
CASSLKGIDNYGYTF
>few|TRBV7-9|TRBJ2-2
CASSLGRFSGELFF
>.|TRBV3-1|TRBJ1-3
CASSHRPGMPGNTIYF
>many|TRBV6-1|TRBJ1-5
CASRWGDQPQHF
>many|TRBV6-6|TRBJ2-1
CASSRPAGTVYEQFF
>many|TRBV13|TRBJ2-1
CASSSSSSGSSYNEQFF
>many|TRBV5-1|TRBJ2-1
CASSSYYGREGNEQFF
>many|TRBV28|TRBJ2-5
CASSLRGTGQETQYF
>many|TRBV11-2|TRBJ2-1
CASSLVTSGSNEQFF
>many|TRBV11-2|TRBJ1-1
CASSLDPHPRTEAFF
>many|TRBV20-1|TRBJ2-5
CSATDAGETQYF
>many|TRBV20-1|TRBJ2-1
CSARDTWTARGEQFF
>.|TRBV5-1|TRBJ2-4
CASSKIAGETGENIQYF
>many|TRBV30|TRBJ2-5
CAWSVAGTETQYF
>many|TRBV6-6|TRBJ1-1
CASSSRTGNTEAFF
>many|TRBV5-1|TRBJ2-7
CASSFAGVGEQYF
>many|TRBV5-1|TRBJ2-1
CASSSTPGANEQFF